The 27 T cell receptor beta chains below all came from one sample that was sequenced in a study of long-term antiretroviral therapy in people with HIV. They ran version v3.0 of the immunoSEQ assay at survey level. Only in-frame clones appear in the TCRdb table, and some are missing; sequencing was by immunoSEQ multiplex PCR. Of about 18,000 clones in the sample, 91% were seen once. The sequencing used unsorted PBMCs, collected 3 years after starting antiretroviral therapy. Receptor source: a man aged 50 or older with HIV.

This chain links TRBV29-1 with TRBJ1-2, with D possibly TRBD1 on 5 matching bases. V lost 6 bases to trimming and J lost 7 bases, with 12 bases between them. The V gene's germline CDR1 is SQVTM and CDR2 ANQGSEA. CDR3 length: 11 amino acids. The CDR3 is CSVSWGGGYTF. In nucleotides, the CDR3 is TGCAGCGTGTCCTGGGGGGGTGGCTACACCTTC.

The chain couples TRBV5-1 to TRBJ2-1, with 7 bases fitting TRBD1. The CDR3 loop spans 14 amino acids. The junction had 4 bases not matched to a gene; V was cut back by 3 bases and J by 4 bases. Germline loops: CDR1 SGHRS, CDR2 YFSETQ. The CDR3 is CASSSGQLYNEQFF. The DNA of the CDR3 is TGCGCCAGCAGCTCGGGACAGTTATACAATGAGCAGTTCTTC.

About this clone itself: The sample carries other DNA sequences with the same CDR3. V and J are TRBV5-1 and TRBJ1-2, with 7 positions matching TRBD1. The CDR3 length is 14 residues. CDR1 is SGHRS and CDR2 is YFSETQ in the germline V gene. V lost 0 bases and J lost 2; bases outside the gene matches: 1. The CDR3 DNA reads as TGCGCCAGCAGCTTGGGGGACAGAAACTATGGCTACACCTTC. Amino acid sequence: CASSLGDRNYGYTF.

In DNA form, the CDR3 reads TGCGCCAGCAGCGATGGACAGGGGACCTACGAGCAGTACTTC. Its translation is CASSDGQGTYEQYF. The V gene is TRBV4-1, the J gene TRBJ2-7, with 9 bases identical to TRBD1. The CDR3 contains 14 residues. J was trimmed by 2 bases and V by 5 bases; bases with no gene match: 4. Germline V gene data show CDR1 as MGHRA and CDR2 as YSYEKL.

The V gene is TRBV6-5, the J gene TRBJ2-7, with 10 bases identical to TRBD1. The germline V gene has CDR1 MNHEY and CDR2 SVGAGI. The CDR3 consists of 14 residues. V was clipped by 2 bases and J by 6 bases; unmatched bases: 4. As DNA, the CDR3 is TGTGCCAGCAGTTACCAAGGGACAGGGGTCGAGCAGTACTTC. This codes for CASSYQGTGVEQYF.

This clone was observed once. The chain couples TRBV28 to TRBJ2-3, with 12 positions matching TRBD2. Trimming cost V 2 bases and J 6 bases; bases outside gene matches: 12. The CDR3 extends over 18 amino acids. CDR1 is MDHEN and CDR2 is SYDVKM in the germline V gene. The CDR3 region is CASSLAGLAGRHRDTQYF. The CDR3 DNA reads as TGTGCCAGCAGTTTAGCGGGACTAGCGGGCCGACACAGGGATACGCAGTATTTT. The variable domain in full, with the rest retrieved from reference TRBV28 and TRBJ2-3, is DVKVTQSSRYLVKRTGEKVFLECVQDMDHENMFWYRQDPGLGLRLIYFSYDVKMKEKGDIPEGYSVSREKKERFSLILESASTNQTSMYLCASSLAGLAGRHRDTQYFGPGTRLTVL.

The chain employs TRBV2 and TRBJ1-1; D is unclear. This CDR3 contains 15 residues. Germline assignment: CDR1 SNHLY and CDR2 FYNNEI. The germline V and J ends were trimmed by 1 base and 11 bases, with 20 bases remaining between them. The DNA of the CDR3 is TGTGCCAGCAGTGAAGAGGTGAGGACGGATCCCTGGGCTTTCTTT. This sequence encodes CASSEEVRTDPWAFF.

The CDR3 loop is CASPPGQHQPQHF. As DNA, the CDR3 is TGCGCCAGCCCTCCGGGACAGCATCAGCCCCAGCATTTT. This rearrangement joins TRBV10-1 to TRBJ1-5; 7 nucleotides agree with TRBD1. The V and J ends lost 8 bases and 5 bases, in that order; junction bases with no gene match: 6. Germline values: CDR1 WNHNN, CDR2 SYGVQD (reference sequence). The CDR3 runs 13 residues.

This clone was seen just once. This CDR3 reads CASRQGGETQYF. The CDR3 DNA sequence: TGTGCCAGCAGACAGGGTGGAGAGACCCAGTACTTC. V and J are TRBV11-2 and TRBJ2-5; possibly TRBD1 for D (6 bases). Germline assignment: CDR1 SGHAT and CDR2 FQNNGV. This CDR3 has 12 amino acids. Trimming took 6 bases from V and 4 from J, leaving 9 bases between them.

The chain uses TRBV6-5 and TRBJ2-5; 7 bases map to TRBD1. The junction had 3 bases not matched to a gene; V was cut back by 2 bases and J by 0 bases. The V gene's germline CDR1 is MNHEY and CDR2 SVGAGI. CDR3 length: 15 amino acids. CDR3 protein: CASSYRGQYQETQYF. The CDR3 DNA is TGTGCCAGCAGTTACCGGGGACAGTACCAAGAGACCCAGTACTTC.

The V gene is TRBV27, the J gene TRBJ1-4; 7 bases agree with TRBD1. CDR3 length: 15 amino acids. Looked up from germline, CDR1 is MNHEY and CDR2 is SMNVEV (reference sequence). The J segment lost 9 bases and the V segment lost 8 bases, leaving 15 bases of the junction unmatched. This chain's CDR3 is CASGPAGTARQKLFF. For the CDR3, the DNA is TGTGCCAGCGGCCCCGCCGGGACAGCAAGGCAAAAACTGTTTTTT.

The V gene is TRBV27, the J gene TRBJ1-3; D is possibly TRBD1 (6 bases). The V and J ends lost 4 bases and 0 bases respectively, with 22 bases between them. This CDR3 is built from 19 residues. Germline lookup yields CDR1 MNHEY and CDR2 SMNVEV (reference sequence). The CDR3, as DNA: TGTGCCAGCAGTTCGTACTCTACCCTAGACAGGAGCTCTGGAAACACCATATATTTT. This encodes CASSSYSTLDRSSGNTIYF.

This chain uses TRBV7-2 with TRBJ2-1; 8 bases match TRBD2. With V trimmed by 1 base and J by 6 bases, 11 bases remained unmatched. Germline V CDR1 and CDR2: SGHTA, FQGNSA. This CDR3 spans 17 amino acids. CDR3 in amino acids: CASSLVPTRGGSNEQFF. CDR3 in DNA: TGTGCCAGCAGCTTAGTACCCACCCGGGGGGGTTCCAATGAGCAGTTCTTC. The entire variable domain, with the rest obtained from reference TRBV7-2 and TRBJ2-1, is as follows: GAGVSQSPSNKVTEKGKDVELRCDPISGHTALYWYRQSLGQGLEFLIYFQGNSAPDKSGLPSDRFSAERTGGSVSTLTIQRTQQEDSAVYLCASSLVPTRGGSNEQFFGPGTRLTVL.

This clone has just one count. The rearrangement joins TRBV21-1 to TRBJ2-1; the table's D call, TRBD1, was not checked against the DNA. TRBV21-1 is annotated as a pseudogene. The CDR3 is 16 amino acids. CDR3 in DNA: TGTGCCAGCTCACGGGACAGGCAAAGTGGGAGAAATGAGCAGTTCTTC. Its translation: CASSRDRQSGRNEQFF.

The chain combines TRBV4-1 with TRBJ1-1, with D possibly TRBD1 on 5 matching bases. The V and J ends lost 3 bases and 2 bases respectively, with 13 bases between them. Germline assignment: CDR1 MGHRA and CDR2 YSYEKL. This CDR3 has 15 amino acids. CDR3 coding DNA: TGCGCCAGCAGCCATCTACCGGGACGAAACACTGAAGCTTTCTTT. As protein: CASSHLPGRNTEAFF.

This clone was found a few times. The chain carries TRBV2 and TRBJ2-7, with TRBD1 matching 10 bases. The length of the CDR3 is 14 residues. Germline CDR1 SNHLY, CDR2 FYNNEI. Germline trimming cut 6 bases from V and 4 bases from J; bases unmatched to any gene: 6. The CDR3 is CASREDRGVYEQYF. The CDR3 DNA is TGTGCCAGCAGGGAGGACAGGGGGGTGTACGAGCAGTACTTC.

The rearrangement links TRBV11-2 to TRBJ2-3; unclear D gene. Trimming removed 1 base from V and 2 bases from J, with 7 bases in between. Germline CDR1 reads SGHAT; CDR2 reads FQNNGV. CDR3 length equals 14 residues. CDR3 region: CASSLGPFTDTQYF. Written as DNA, the CDR3 is TGTGCCAGCAGCTTAGGGCCCTTCACAGATACGCAGTATTTT.

The chain joins TRBV4-3 to TRBJ1-5; D is perhaps TRBD1 (6 bases). V lost 4 bases and J 3 bases, leaving 10 bases between the germline ends. The CDR3 runs to 14 residues. Germline V lookup: CDR1 LGHNA, CDR2 YSLEER. The CDR3 sequence is CASSPGTNNQPQHF. The CDR3 DNA follows: TGCGCCAGCAGCCCCGGGACAAACAATCAGCCCCAGCATTTT.

The chain combines TRBV19 with TRBJ2-7; D might be TRBD1 (5 bases). CDR3 length: 16 amino acids. The V gene's germline CDR1 is LNHDA and CDR2 SQIVND (reference sequence). Trimming stripped 0 bases from V and 5 bases from J, with 17 bases between. The CDR3 region is CASSIDLSPKGDEQYF. CDR3 DNA sequence: TGTGCCAGTAGTATAGATCTATCGCCAAAAGGGGACGAGCAGTACTTC.

The V gene is TRBV6-1, the J gene TRBJ1-5; D is ambiguous. V was shortened by 8 bases and J by 0 bases, with 11 bases between the two germline ends. The CDR3 extends over 14 amino acids. Germline CDR1 reads MNHNS; CDR2 reads SASEGT. In DNA form, the CDR3 reads TGTGCCAGCGGAGCACCATATAGCAATCAGCCCCAGCATTTT. This sequence encodes CASGAPYSNQPQHF.

The J gene is TRBJ2-7, the V gene TRBV4-2, with a tentative D call TRBD2 (6 bases). Deletions cut 3 bases from V and 0 bases from J, with 15 bases between. The CDR3 extends over 16 amino acids. Per the germline V gene, CDR1 is LGHNA and CDR2 is YNFKEQ. CDR3 coding DNA: TGTGCCAGCAGCCACGGACTTGACGGGAGCTCCTACGAGCAGTACTTC. Amino acids: CASSHGLDGSSYEQYF.

The rearrangement uses TRBV14 and TRBJ2-2; TRBD1 matches at 9 bases. The junction had 6 bases not matched to a gene; V was cut back by 3 bases and J by 4 bases. Germline V lookup: CDR1 SGHDN, CDR2 FVKESK. This CDR3 contains 16 residues. The CDR3 nucleotides are TGTGCCAGCAGCCAGAACAGGGGGCCCGGCACCGGGGAGCTGTTTTTT. Amino acids: CASSQNRGPGTGELFF.

The gene calls are TRBV28 and TRBJ1-6; D is possibly TRBD1 (6 bases). Germline CDR1 and CDR2: MDHEN and SYDVKM. Trimming left V 5 bases short and J 5 bases short, with 16 bases between. The CDR3 has 16 amino acids. Written as DNA, the CDR3 is TGTGCCAGCAGTGTGAAGGGGGGCAACCATAATTCACCCCTCCACTTT. It translates to CASSVKGGNHNSPLHF.

The CDR3 is CASSLRDSLYNYGYTF. The CDR3 DNA reads TGCGCCAGCAGCCTAAGGGACAGCCTGTATAACTATGGCTACACCTTC. This chain connects TRBV4-1 to TRBJ1-2; 7 bases agree with TRBD1. CDR3 length: 16 amino acids. Germline V gene sequence: CDR1 MGHRA, CDR2 YSYEKL. J gave up 1 base and V 4 bases, and 9 bases lay outside the gene matches.

The gene calls are TRBV13 and TRBJ2-3, with D possibly TRBD2 on 6 matching bases. Trimming took 1 base from V and 3 from J, leaving 14 bases between them. Germline lookup yields CDR1 PRHDT and CDR2 FYEKMQ (reference sequence). The CDR3 contains 16 residues. The CDR3: CASSLVRMEGTDTQYF. CDR3 bases: TGTGCCAGCAGCTTAGTAAGGATGGAGGGGACAGATACGCAGTATTTT.

CDR3 coding DNA: TGTGCCAGCAGTACCAATGGGGGTAATGAAAAACTGTTTTTT. It translates to CASSTNGGNEKLFF. This chain joins TRBV6-1 and TRBJ1-4, with D perhaps matching TRBD1 (5 bases). V was pared by 5 bases and J by 4 bases, with 11 bases between. CDR3 length: 14 amino acids. Germline V gene lookup returns CDR1 MNHNS and CDR2 SASEGT.

The V call is TRBV30, the J call TRBJ1-2; the D is unclear. The V end was cut by 2 bases, the J end by 7 bases, with 11 bases between. Germline V gene data show CDR1 as GTSNPN and CDR2 as SVGIG (reference sequence). CDR3 length: 12 residues. The CDR3 DNA follows: TGTGCCTGGAGTTCTCCGGGATTTGGCTACACCTTC. This sequence encodes CAWSSPGFGYTF.